These 17 T cell receptor beta chains came from one sample sequenced in a study of T cell responses to AZD1222 COVID-19 vaccine. Produced via immunoSEQ multiplex PCR; TCRdb's table is partial and in-frame only. The sample includes roughly 150,000 clones, roughly nine tenths of them seen just once. Sample: peripheral blood, taken after recovery from COVID-19. The receptors shown here come from an adult who had recovered from COVID-19.

The V and J genes are TRBV28 and TRBJ1-2; D unresolved. The CDR3 contains 14 residues. V lost 6 bases, J lost 6 bases, and 17 bases lay in between. CDR1 is MDHEN, CDR2 SYDVKM, per germline. The CDR3 DNA is TGTGCCAGCAGCCACGAACAGCCTTCCCATGGCTACACCTTC. As protein: CASSHEQPSHGYTF.

This chain joins TRBV2 and TRBJ2-3; TRBD2 matches at 7 bases. CDR1 is SNHLY, CDR2 FYNNEI, per germline. With 3 bases clipped from V and 6 bases from J, the junction kept 6 bases outside the gene matches. This CDR3 contains 14 residues. In DNA, the CDR3 is TGTGCCAGCAGTGACGGGGGAGGGGCGGATACGCAGTATTTT. Protein product: CASSDGGGADTQYF.

Details on this clone: Within the sample, other DNA sequences also encode this same CDR3. The chain carries TRBV5-1 and TRBJ2-1; TRBD2 matches at 8 bases. Looked up from germline, CDR1 is SGHRS and CDR2 is YFSETQ. Trimming cost V 3 bases and J 4 bases; bases outside gene matches: 3. There are 14 residues in the CDR3. CDR3 in amino acids: CASSSSGGYNEQFF. The CDR3 bases are TGCGCCAGCAGCTCGTCGGGGGGGTACAATGAGCAGTTCTTC.

The gene calls are TRBV2 and TRBJ2-2, with 7 nucleotides matching TRBD2. After removal of 7 bases from V and 2 bases from J, the junction contained 7 bases not matched to a gene. Germline lookup yields CDR1 SNHLY and CDR2 FYNNEI. This CDR3 has 15 amino acids. The CDR3 DNA sequence: TGTGCCAGCAAGGAACTAGCGCTCAACACCGGGGAGCTGTTTTTT. This gives the protein CASKELALNTGELFF.

This rearrangement joins TRBV5-1 to TRBJ2-7; 10 bases align to TRBD2. CDR1 and CDR2 from the germline V gene are SGHRS and YFSETQ. V gave up 2 bases and J gave up 2 bases; unmatched junction bases: 4. The CDR3 contains 15 residues. CDR3 residues: CASSFGLAEPYEQYF. CDR3 DNA sequence: TGCGCCAGCAGCTTCGGACTAGCGGAACCCTACGAGCAGTACTTC.

The chain links TRBV5-4 to TRBJ2-7, with D perhaps TRBD1 (5 bases). This CDR3 has 14 amino acids. V was trimmed by 3 bases and J by 3 bases, leaving 13 bases between them. Germline values: CDR1 SGHNT, CDR2 YYREEE (reference sequence). In nucleotides, the CDR3 is TGTGCCAGCAGCTCGATTGGGGCCGGCTACGAGCAGTACTTC. Protein product: CASSSIGAGYEQYF.

The chain recombines TRBV7-2 with TRBJ2-2; 8 bases are shared with TRBD2. From germline, CDR1 is SGHTA and CDR2 FQGNSA. V was pared by 1 base and J by 4 bases, with 11 bases of the junction left unmatched. The CDR3 length is 18 residues. The chain's CDR3 is CASSLDPSGRGGTGELFF. The CDR3 region has the DNA TGTGCCAGCAGCTTAGACCCATCGGGACGGGGGGGCACCGGGGAGCTGTTTTTT.

The chain couples TRBV6-5 to TRBJ1-1; 8 nucleotides line up with TRBD1. Germline loops: CDR1 MNHEY, CDR2 SVGAGI. J was trimmed by 8 bases and V by 2 bases; bases with no gene match: 4. The CDR3 has 13 residues. The CDR3 here is CASSYAGGREAFF. The CDR3 nucleotides are TGTGCCAGCAGTTACGCAGGGGGCAGGGAAGCTTTCTTT.

V and J are TRBV3-1 (or the pseudogene TRBV3-2) and TRBJ2-7; 14 nucleotides line up with TRBD2. Per germline, CDR1 LGHDT and CDR2 YNNKEL (reference sequence). Losses at the gene ends were 1 base for V and 10 bases for J; bases not matched to a gene: 9. This CDR3 comprises 16 residues. The CDR3 coding sequence is TGTGCCAGCAGCCAAGCCCCCTCTGGGACTAGCGGGAGCCAGTACTTC. Amino acids: CASSQAPSGTSGSQYF.

V and J are TRBV11-2 and TRBJ2-7; D is possibly TRBD2 (5 bases). V lost 3 bases and J lost 2, with 17 bases in between. The length of the CDR3 is 16 residues. In germline, CDR1 is SGHAT, CDR2 FQNNGV. The CDR3 sequence is CASSFAPRGPPYEQYF. The CDR3 DNA reads TGTGCCAGCAGCTTTGCCCCTCGAGGGCCTCCCTACGAGCAGTACTTC.

The count of this clone is one. This sequence joins TRBV10-1 and TRBJ2-3, with 7 positions matching TRBD1. The CDR3 is 14 amino acids. Trimming removed 3 bases from V and 11 bases from J; junction bases left unmatched: 11. The V gene's germline CDR1 is WNHNN and CDR2 SYGVQD (reference sequence). The CDR3 DNA follows: TGCGCCAGCAGTGACGGACAGGACACCCTGGGGCAGTATTTT. It encodes CASSDGQDTLGQYF.

The rearrangement links TRBV5-4 to TRBJ2-3; no firm D call. The V gene's germline CDR1 is SGHNT and CDR2 YYREEE (reference sequence). V shed 5 bases and J shed 2 bases, with 12 bases lying between them. CDR3 length: 14 amino acids. The CDR3 DNA follows: TGTGCCAGCAGTCGGGCGGCATCCACAGATACGCAGTATTTT. Translated: CASSRAASTDTQYF.

Written as DNA, the CDR3 is TGTGCCAGCAGTTCCTCAGGTTTAACATTAAGCTACGAGCAGTACTTC. Protein sequence: CASSSSGLTLSYEQYF. The chain uses TRBV27 and TRBJ2-7; D gene unclear. V lost 4 bases and J 3 bases, leaving 19 bases between the germline ends. Germline V gene lookup returns CDR1 MNHEY and CDR2 SMNVEV (reference sequence). The CDR3 totals 16 residues.

The chain employs TRBV19 and TRBJ1-2; 9 bases line up with TRBD1. Germline CDR1 reads LNHDA; CDR2 reads SQIVND (reference sequence). Losses at the gene ends were 7 bases for V and 8 bases for J; bases not matched to a gene: 8. There are 13 residues in the CDR3. The DNA of the CDR3 is TGTGCCAGTACCCCCTACAGGGGGCAAGGCTACACCTTC. Translation gives CASTPYRGQGYTF.

The rearrangement links TRBV4-3 to TRBJ2-5, with D possibly TRBD2 on 6 matching bases. V dropped 5 bases and J dropped 1 base, with 11 bases sitting between them. This CDR3 spans 14 amino acids. Germline CDR1 and CDR2: LGHNA and YSLEER. CDR3: CASSSAGLQETQYF. The DNA of the CDR3 is TGCGCCAGCAGCTCGGCGGGACTCCAAGAGACCCAGTACTTC.

The chain is built from TRBV28 and TRBJ1-5; D is possibly TRBD1 (6 bases). In germline, CDR1 is MDHEN, CDR2 SYDVKM. The CDR3 runs to 15 residues. The V end was cut by 5 bases, the J end by 6 bases, with 17 bases between. The CDR3 DNA sequence: TGTGCCAGCAGTCCTATGGGGGCGTTGGGTCAGCCCCAGCATTTT. It translates to CASSPMGALGQPQHF.

J is TRBJ2-5 and V is TRBV19, with D possibly matching TRBD2 (7 bases). In germline, CDR1 is LNHDA, CDR2 SQIVND (reference sequence). This CDR3 has 15 amino acids. V gave up 5 bases and J gave up 5 bases, with 18 bases separating them. The CDR3 bases are TGTGCCAGTAGTTCAAAGGGGGGGGCTGGTGAGACCCAGTACTTC. It yields the protein CASSSKGGAGETQYF.